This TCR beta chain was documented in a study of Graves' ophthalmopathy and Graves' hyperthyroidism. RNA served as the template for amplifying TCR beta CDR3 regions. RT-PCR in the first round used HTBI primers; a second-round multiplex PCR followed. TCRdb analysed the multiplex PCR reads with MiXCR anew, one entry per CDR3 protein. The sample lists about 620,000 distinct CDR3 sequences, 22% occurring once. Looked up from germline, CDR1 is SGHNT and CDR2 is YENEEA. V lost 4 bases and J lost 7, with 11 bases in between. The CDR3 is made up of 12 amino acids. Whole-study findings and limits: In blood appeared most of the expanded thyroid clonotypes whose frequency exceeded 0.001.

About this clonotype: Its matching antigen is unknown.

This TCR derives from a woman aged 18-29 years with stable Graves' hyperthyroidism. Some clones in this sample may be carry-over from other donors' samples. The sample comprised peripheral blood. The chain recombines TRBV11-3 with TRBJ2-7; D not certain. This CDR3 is CASSSFGLEQYF. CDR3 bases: TGTGCCAGCAGCTCCTTTGGTTTAGAGCAGTACTTC. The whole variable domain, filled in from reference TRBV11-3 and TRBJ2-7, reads EAGVVQSPRYKIIEKKQPVAFWCNPISGHNTLYWYLQNLGQGPELLIRYENEEAVDDSQLPKDRFSAERLKGVDSTLKIQPAELGDSAVYLCASSSFGLEQYFGPGTRLTVT.